The entry below gives a single T cell receptor beta chain sequence along with its context. This sample is part of a study of cytomegalovirus exposure and HLA in healthy donors. TCRdb keeps only in-frame clones here, not all; method: immunoSEQ multiplex PCR. Of 100,000 to 150,000 clones listed, 75% to 90% are singletons. The specimen sequenced was PBMCs. This clonotype was sampled from a woman aged 18-29 years in good health and CMV-seronegative.

Here the CDR3 reads CASSLTGGLRTQHF. Here the CDR3 DNA reads TGTGCCAGCAGCTTAACAGGAGGGCTAAGGACCCAGCATTTT. The chain uses TRBV7-2 and TRBJ1-5, with D possibly matching TRBD1 (5 bases). CDR1 is SGHTA, CDR2 FQGNSA, per germline. The V end was cut by 2 bases, the J end by 11 bases, with 16 bases between. This CDR3 region has 14 residues.